This TCR beta chain is drawn from a study of blood T cell repertoires in COVID-19. The V end lost 7 bases, the J end lost 10 bases, and 14 bases lay between the germline ends. The CDR3 is made up of 13 amino acids. Germline CDR1 and CDR2: LNHDA and SQIVND (reference sequence). In the source study's methods: Reference gene primers were amplified, and this amplification served to estimate nucleated cell counts. The repertoire was sequenced with immunoSEQ multiplex PCR; TCRdb's copy has only in-frame clones and lacks some. The DNA gave D and trimming, while V, J and clone size come from that table. This table holds fewer than 80,000 clones, 80% to 90% found once. In Seattle, patients joined the study during active infection and were tracked longitudinally.

The chain couples TRBV19 to TRBJ1-6; D possibly corresponds to TRBD1 (6 bases). Sequencing was done on a sample of peripheral blood. This sequence was found in a man older than 75 with COVID-19, enrolled during active disease. Here the CDR3 DNA reads TGTGCCAGTAAACAGGGAGGGATATCACCCCTCCACTTT. The encoded protein is CASKQGGISPLHF. Using reference TRBV19 and TRBJ1-6 for the parts outside the CDR3, the full variable domain is DGGITQSPKYLFRKEGQNVTLSCEQNLNHDAMYWYRQDPGQGLRLIYYSQIVNDFQKGDIAEGYSVSREKKESFPLTVTSAQKNPTAFYLCASKQGGISPLHFGNGTRLTVT.